The 3 T cell receptor beta chains listed next were all sequenced from one sample in a study of blood T cell repertoires in COVID-19. Clones were read by immunoSEQ multiplex PCR, and TCRdb kept only the in-frame ones, dropping some. There are about 240,000 clones in the sample; roughly 90% occur only once, and 6.2% lies in the top ten. The sample was peripheral blood. Every receptor here comes from a man aged 55-75 years with acute or convalescent COVID-19.

The chain joins TRBV11-2 to TRBJ1-3, with no clear D. V was clipped by 0 bases and J by 2 bases, with 11 bases between them. The CDR3 length is 16 residues. The germline V gene has CDR1 SGHAT and CDR2 FQNNGV. The CDR3 DNA follows: TGTGCCAGCAGCTTAGATCGATTTGGAGCTGGAAACACCATATATTTT. Its protein product is CASSLDRFGAGNTIYF. The whole variable domain, filled in from reference TRBV11-2 and TRBJ1-3, reads EAGVAQSPRYKIIEKRQSVAFWCNPISGHATLYWYQQILGQGPKLLIQFQNNGVVDDSQLPKDRFSAERLKGVDSTLKIQPAKLEDSAVYLCASSLDRFGAGNTIYFGEGSWLTVV.

V and J are TRBV24-1 and TRBJ2-3; a weak D match, TRBD2 (5 bases). The CDR3 spans 15 residues. Germline CDR1 KGHDR, CDR2 SFDVKD. The V gene lost 6 bases and the J gene lost 2 bases, with 14 bases spanning the gap. The CDR3, as DNA: TGTGCCACCAGTCTTCCGGGATATGCCACAGATACGCAGTATTTT. It translates to CATSLPGYATDTQYF.

V usage is TRBV11-3 and J usage is TRBJ2-1; weak D call: TRBD2 (6 bases). The CDR3 length is 15 residues. V lost 5 bases, J lost 1 base, and 12 bases lay in between. CDR1 SGHNT and CDR2 YENEEA come from the germline V gene. CDR3 nucleotide sequence: TGTGCCAGCAGCCTTAGCGGAGCGTCCTACAATGAGCAGTTCTTC. It codes for CASSLSGASYNEQFF.